Given below is one TCR beta chain in context. Germline V gene data show CDR1 as SGHAT and CDR2 as FQNNGV. CDR3 length: 15 residues. Trimming pared 5 bases from V and 4 bases from J, leaving 15 bases between. How the authors handled the data: Reference gene primer amplification gave estimated nucleated cell counts. Data came from immunoSEQ multiplex PCR; TCRdb stores just in-frame clones and leaves some out. Clone size and V and J calls were adopted from that table, with D and trimming inferred from the DNA. The data contain some 88,000 clones, over 75% of them singletons. These data are taken from a study of blood T cell repertoires in COVID-19. Study-wide background: Specimens from acute and convalescent COVID-19 originated in the United States, Italy and Spain. Sample material is recorded as cDNA or gDNA derived from T cells, B-cell-depleted T cells, or PBMCs.

The chain recombines TRBV11-2 with TRBJ2-1, with D perhaps TRBD1 (5 bases). The TCR sequence derives from a man between 60 and 75 years old with acute or convalescent COVID-19. Sequencing input: peripheral blood. This CDR3 reads CASSLDPRGYNEQFF. In DNA form, the CDR3 reads TGTGCCAGCAGCCTCGATCCTAGGGGTTACAATGAGCAGTTCTTC.